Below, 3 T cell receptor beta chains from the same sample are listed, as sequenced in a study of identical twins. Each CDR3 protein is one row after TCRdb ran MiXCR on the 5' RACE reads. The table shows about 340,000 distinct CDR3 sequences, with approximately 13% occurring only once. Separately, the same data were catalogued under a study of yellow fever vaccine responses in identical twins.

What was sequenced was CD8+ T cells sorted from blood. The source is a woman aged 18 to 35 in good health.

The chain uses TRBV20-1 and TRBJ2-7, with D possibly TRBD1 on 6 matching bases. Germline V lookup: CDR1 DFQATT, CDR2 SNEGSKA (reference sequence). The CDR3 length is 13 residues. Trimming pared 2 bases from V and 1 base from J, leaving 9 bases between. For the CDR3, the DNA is TGCAGTGCTAGACTACAGGGATCCTACGAGCAGTACGTC. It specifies CSARLQGSYEQYV.

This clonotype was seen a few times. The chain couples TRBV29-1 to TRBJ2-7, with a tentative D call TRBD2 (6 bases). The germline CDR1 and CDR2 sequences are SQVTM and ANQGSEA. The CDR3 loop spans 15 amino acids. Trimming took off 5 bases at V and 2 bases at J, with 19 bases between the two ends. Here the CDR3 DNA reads TGCAGCGTTTCCCTCGGGACTTTCCCTACCTACGAGCAGTACTTC. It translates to CSVSLGTFPTYEQYF.

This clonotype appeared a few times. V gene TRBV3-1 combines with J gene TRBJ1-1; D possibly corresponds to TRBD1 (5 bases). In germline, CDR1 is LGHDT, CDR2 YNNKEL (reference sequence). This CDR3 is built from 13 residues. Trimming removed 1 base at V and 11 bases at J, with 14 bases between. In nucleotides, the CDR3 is TGTGCCAGCAGCCAAGGACAGCTTTTTGCGGCTTTCTTT. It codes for CASSQGQLFAAFF.